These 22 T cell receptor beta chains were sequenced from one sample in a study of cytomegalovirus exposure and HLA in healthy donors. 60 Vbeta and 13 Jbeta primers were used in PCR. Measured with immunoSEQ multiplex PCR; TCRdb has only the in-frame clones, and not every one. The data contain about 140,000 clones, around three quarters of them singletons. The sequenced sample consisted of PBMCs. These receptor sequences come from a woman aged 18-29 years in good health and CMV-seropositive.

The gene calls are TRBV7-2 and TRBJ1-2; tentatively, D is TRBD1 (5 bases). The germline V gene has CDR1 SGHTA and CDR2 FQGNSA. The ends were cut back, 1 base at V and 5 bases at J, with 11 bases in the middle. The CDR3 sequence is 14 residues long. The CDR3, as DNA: TGTGCCAGCAGCTTAGGCAGGGTTGTGTATGGCTACACCTTC. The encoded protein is CASSLGRVVYGYTF.

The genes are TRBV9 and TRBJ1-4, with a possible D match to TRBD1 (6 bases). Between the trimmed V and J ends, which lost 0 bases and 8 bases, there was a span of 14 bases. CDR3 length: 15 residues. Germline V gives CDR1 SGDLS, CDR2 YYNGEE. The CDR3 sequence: CASSVGGRGAEKLFF. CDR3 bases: TGTGCCAGCAGCGTAGGGGGCAGGGGCGCCGAAAAACTGTTTTTT.

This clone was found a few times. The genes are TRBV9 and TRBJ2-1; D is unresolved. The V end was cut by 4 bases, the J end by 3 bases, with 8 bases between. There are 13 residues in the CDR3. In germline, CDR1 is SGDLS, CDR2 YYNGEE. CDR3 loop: CASSQLHYNEQFF. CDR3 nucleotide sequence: TGTGCCAGCAGCCAGTTACACTACAATGAGCAGTTCTTC.

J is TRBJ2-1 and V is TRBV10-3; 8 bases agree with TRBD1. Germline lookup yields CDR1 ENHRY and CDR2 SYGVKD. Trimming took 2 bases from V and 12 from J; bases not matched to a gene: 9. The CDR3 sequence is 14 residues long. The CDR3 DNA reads TGTGCCATCAGTGAGCCCAGGGTCGGACAGGGGCAGTTCTTC. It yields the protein CAISEPRVGQGQFF.

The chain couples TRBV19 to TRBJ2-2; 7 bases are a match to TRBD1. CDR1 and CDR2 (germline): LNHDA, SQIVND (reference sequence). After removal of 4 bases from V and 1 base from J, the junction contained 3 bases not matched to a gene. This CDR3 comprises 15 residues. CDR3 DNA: TGTGCCAGTAGTACGACAGGGAGGAACACCGGGGAGCTGTTTTTT. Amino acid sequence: CASSTTGRNTGELFF.

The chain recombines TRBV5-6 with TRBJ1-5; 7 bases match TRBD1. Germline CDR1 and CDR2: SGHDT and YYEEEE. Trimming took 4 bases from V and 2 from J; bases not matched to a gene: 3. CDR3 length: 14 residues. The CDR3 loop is CASSLGQRNQPQHF. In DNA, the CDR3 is TGTGCCAGCAGCCTGGGACAGCGCAATCAGCCCCAGCATTTT.

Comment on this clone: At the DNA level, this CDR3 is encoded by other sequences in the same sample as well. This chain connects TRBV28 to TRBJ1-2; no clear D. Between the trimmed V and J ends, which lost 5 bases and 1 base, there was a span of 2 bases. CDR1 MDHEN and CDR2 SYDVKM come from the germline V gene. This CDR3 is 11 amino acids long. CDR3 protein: CASSLNYGYTF. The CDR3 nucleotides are TGTGCCAGCAGTCTTAACTATGGCTACACCTTC.

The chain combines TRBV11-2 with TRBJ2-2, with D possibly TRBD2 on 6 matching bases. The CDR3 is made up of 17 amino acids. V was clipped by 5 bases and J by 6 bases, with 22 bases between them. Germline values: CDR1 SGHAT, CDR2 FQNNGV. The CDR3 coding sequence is TGTGCCAGCAGCCCCCTTTGGCGGGGAAGTGAGCCCGGGGAGCTGTTTTTT. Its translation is CASSPLWRGSEPGELFF.

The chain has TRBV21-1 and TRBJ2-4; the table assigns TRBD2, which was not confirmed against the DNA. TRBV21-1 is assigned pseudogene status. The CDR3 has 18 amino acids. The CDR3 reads CASSKGRTGELAKNIQYF. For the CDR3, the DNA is TGTGCCAGCAGCAAAGGGCGGACGGGGGAGTTAGCCAAAAACATTCAGTACTTC.

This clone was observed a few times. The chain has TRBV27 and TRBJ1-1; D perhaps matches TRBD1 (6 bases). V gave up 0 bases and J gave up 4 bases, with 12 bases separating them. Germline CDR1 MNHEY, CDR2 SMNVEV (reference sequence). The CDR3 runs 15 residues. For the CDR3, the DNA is TGTGCCAGCAGTTTATCGCCAGGGGTGAGCACTGAAGCTTTCTTT. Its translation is CASSLSPGVSTEAFF.

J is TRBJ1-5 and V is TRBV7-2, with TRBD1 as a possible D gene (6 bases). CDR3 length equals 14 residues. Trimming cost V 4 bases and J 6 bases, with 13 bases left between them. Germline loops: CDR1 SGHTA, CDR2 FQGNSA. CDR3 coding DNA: TGTGCCAGCAGCTGGGACACCGGGTCTCAGCCCCAGCATTTT. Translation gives CASSWDTGSQPQHF. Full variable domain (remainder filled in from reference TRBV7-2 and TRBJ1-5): GAGVSQSPSNKVTEKGKDVELRCDPISGHTALYWYRQSLGQGLEFLIYFQGNSAPDKSGLPSDRFSAERTGGSVSTLTIQRTQQEDSAVYLCASSWDTGSQPQHFGDGTRLSIL.

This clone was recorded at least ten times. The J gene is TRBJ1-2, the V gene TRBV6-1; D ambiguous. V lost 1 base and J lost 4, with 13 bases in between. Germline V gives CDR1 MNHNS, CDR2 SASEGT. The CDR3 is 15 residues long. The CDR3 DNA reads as TGTGCCAGCAGTGAAGAGGAGGGCGCCGGCTATGGCTACACCTTC. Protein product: CASSEEEGAGYGYTF.

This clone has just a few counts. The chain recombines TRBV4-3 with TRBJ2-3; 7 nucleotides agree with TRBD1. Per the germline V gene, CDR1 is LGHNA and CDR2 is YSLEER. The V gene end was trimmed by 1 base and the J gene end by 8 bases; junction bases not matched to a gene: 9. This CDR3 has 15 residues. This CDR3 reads CASSQGRGNYGTQYF. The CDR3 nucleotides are TGCGCCAGCAGCCAAGGCAGGGGGAATTATGGTACGCAGTATTTT.

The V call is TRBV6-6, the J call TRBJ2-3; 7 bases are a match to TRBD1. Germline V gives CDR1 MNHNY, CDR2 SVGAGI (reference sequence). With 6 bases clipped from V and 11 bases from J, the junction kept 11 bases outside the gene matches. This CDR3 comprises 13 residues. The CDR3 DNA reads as TGTGCCAGCAGAACAGAGGGGACAGTTTTGCAGTATTTT. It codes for CASRTEGTVLQYF.

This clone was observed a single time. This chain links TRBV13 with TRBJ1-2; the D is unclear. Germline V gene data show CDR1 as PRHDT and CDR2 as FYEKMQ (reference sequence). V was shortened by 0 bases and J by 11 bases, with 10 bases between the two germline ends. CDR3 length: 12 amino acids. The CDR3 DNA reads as TGTGCCAGCAGCTTAGGCATGGGAGGGTACACCTTC. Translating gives CASSLGMGGYTF.

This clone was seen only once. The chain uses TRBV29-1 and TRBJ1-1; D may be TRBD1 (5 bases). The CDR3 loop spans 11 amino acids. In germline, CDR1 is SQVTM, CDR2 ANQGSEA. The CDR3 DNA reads TGCAGTGCCGCCAGGGACACTGAAGCTTTCTTT. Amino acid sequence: CSAARDTEAFF.

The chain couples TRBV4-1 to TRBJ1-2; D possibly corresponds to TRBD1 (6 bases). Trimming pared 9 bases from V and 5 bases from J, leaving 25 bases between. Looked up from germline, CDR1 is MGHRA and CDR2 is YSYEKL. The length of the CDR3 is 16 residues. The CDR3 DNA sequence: TGCGCCAGTACCACCGAACCGGGACAAACAAGTTATGGCTACACCTTC. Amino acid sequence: CASTTEPGQTSYGYTF.

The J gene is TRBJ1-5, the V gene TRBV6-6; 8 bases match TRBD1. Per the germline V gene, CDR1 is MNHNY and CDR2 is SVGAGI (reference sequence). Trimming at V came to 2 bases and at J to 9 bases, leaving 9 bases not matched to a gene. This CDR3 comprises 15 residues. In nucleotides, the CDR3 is TGTGCCAGCAGTTACGGCAGGGGGCTGGAAGGGCCCCAGCATTTT. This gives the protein CASSYGRGLEGPQHF.

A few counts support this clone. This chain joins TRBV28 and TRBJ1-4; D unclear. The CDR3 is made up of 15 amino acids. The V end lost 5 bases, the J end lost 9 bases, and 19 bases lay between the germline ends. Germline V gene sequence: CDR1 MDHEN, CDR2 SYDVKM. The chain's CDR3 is CASSPRGSGSKKLFF. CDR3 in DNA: TGTGCCAGCAGTCCCCGAGGGTCGGGATCGAAAAAACTGTTTTTT.

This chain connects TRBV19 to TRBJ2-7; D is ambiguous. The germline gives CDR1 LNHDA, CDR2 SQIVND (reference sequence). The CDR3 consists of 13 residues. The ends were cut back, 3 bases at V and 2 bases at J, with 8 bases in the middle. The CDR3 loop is CASSIRVTYEQYF. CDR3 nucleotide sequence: TGTGCCAGTAGTATTCGGGTCACCTACGAGCAGTACTTC.

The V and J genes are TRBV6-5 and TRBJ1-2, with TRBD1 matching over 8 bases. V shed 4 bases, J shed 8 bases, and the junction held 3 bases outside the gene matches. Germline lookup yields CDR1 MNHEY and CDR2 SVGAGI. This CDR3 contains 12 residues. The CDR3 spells CASSSRGRGYTF. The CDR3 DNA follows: TGTGCCAGCAGTTCCAGGGGGCGCGGCTACACCTTC.

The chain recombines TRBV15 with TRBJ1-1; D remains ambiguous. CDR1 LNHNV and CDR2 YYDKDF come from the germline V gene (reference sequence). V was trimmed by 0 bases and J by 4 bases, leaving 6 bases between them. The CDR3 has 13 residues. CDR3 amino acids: CATSREAGTEAFF. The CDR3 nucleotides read TGTGCCACCAGCAGAGAGGCGGGCACTGAAGCTTTCTTT.